The T cell receptor beta chain described here comes from a study of control samples from healthy donors and cancer patients. The length of the CDR3 is 15 residues. The ends lost 4 bases at V and 7 bases at J; junction bases unmatched: 10. Germline values: CDR1 MDHEN, CDR2 SYDVKM. Assay used: immunoSEQ multiplex PCR; TCRdb lists only in-frame clones, some missing. The table has 50,000 or so clones, about 94% seen once. The sample taken for sequencing was PBMCs. The J gene is TRBJ2-5, the V gene TRBV28; 9 bases align to TRBD1. This TCR came from a woman aged 50 to 60 with head and neck cancer. DNA for the CDR3: TGTGCCAGCAGTTCCGGACAGGGGATGAGGGGGACCCAGTACTTC. Its translation: CASSSGQGMRGTQYF.